Listed below are T cell receptor beta chains from one sample, sequenced in a study of glioma-infiltrating T cells after dendritic cell vaccination. Method: immunoSEQ multiplex PCR; TCRdb's copy keeps in-frame clones and lacks some. The data show about 64,000 clones, with around nine tenths seen just once and 11% held by the top ten. The sequencing here drew on blood, taken after dendritic cell vaccination. The receptors stem from a human donor with glioblastoma. The CDR3 runs from the conserved cysteine through the conserved F or W. Each record gives: D gene, V gene, J gene, clone size, CDR3 protein, CDR3 DNA. D genes are given only for firm matches. A clone size is listed for some rows: how often the clone was seen (once, few, many), or a class if it is expanded.

-,TRBV7-2,TRBJ1-3,-,CASSQRWGEGGNTIYF,TGTGCCAGCAGCCAGCGCTGGGGGGAGGGAGGAAACACCATATATTTT
-,TRBV2,TRBJ1-6,-,CASSDLRTANNSPLHF,TGTGCCAGCAGTGATTTAAGGACAGCAAATAATTCCCCCCTCCACTTT
TRBD2,TRBV19,TRBJ2-1,once,CASLGLAGANGNEQFF,TGTGCCAGTCTAGGACTAGCGGGAGCAAACGGGAATGAGCAGTTCTTC
TRBD2,TRBV4-3,TRBJ2-7,-,CASSQGGGFPAYEQYF,TGCGCCAGCAGCCAAGGGGGGGGTTTTCCGGCCTACGAGCAGTACTTC
TRBD1,TRBV10-2,TRBJ1-1,once,CASSEKQGAQNTEAFF,TGCGCCAGCAGCGAAAAACAGGGGGCGCAGAACACTGAAGCTTTCTTT
-,TRBV9,TRBJ1-2,-,CASSVVGGFGYTF,TGTGCCAGCAGCGTAGTGGGCGGGTTTGGCTACACCTTC
TRBD2,TRBV6-5,TRBJ2-3,-,CASSRQAGGTDTQYF,TGTGCCAGCAGCCGCCAAGCGGGAGGGACAGATACGCAGTATTTT
TRBD1,TRBV11-3,TRBJ2-3,-,CASSLVRGPEGTQYF,TGTGCGAGCAGCCTGGTCAGGGGGCCTGAGGGTACGCAGTATTTT
-,TRBV25-1,TRBJ2-2,-,CASSRAPNTGELFF,TGTGCCAGCAGCAGGGCTCCGAACACCGGGGAGCTGTTTTTT
TRBD1,TRBV18,TRBJ1-2,-,CASSPFFNRGEGGYTF,TGTGCCAGCTCACCATTTTTTAACAGGGGAGAAGGAGGCTACACCTTC
TRBD2,TRBV23-1,TRBJ2-5,-,CAGRQRGVVGETQYF,TGCGCCGGCCGCCAGCGGGGTGTGGTTGGAGAGACCCAGTACTTC
TRBD2,TRBV4-3,TRBJ2-3,once,CASSQDPSGGPSTDTQYF,TGCGCCAGCAGCCAAGATCCTAGCGGGGGCCCTAGCACAGATACGCAGTATTTT
TRBD2,TRBV4-1,TRBJ2-2,-,CASSQDRGLANTGELFF,TGCGCCAGCAGCCAAGATCGCGGACTAGCGAACACCGGGGAGCTGTTTTTT
-,TRBV4-2,TRBJ2-7,-,CASSQDLRLFSYEQYF,TGTGCCAGCAGCCAAGATCTCCGTTTGTTCTCCTACGAGCAGTACTTC
TRBD2,TRBV19,TRBJ2-3,-,CASSMRRLAGVQSRTDTQYF,TGTGCCAGTAGTATGCGGAGGTTAGCGGGGGTGCAAAGCCGCACAGATACGCAGTATTTT
-,TRBV6-5,TRBJ1-5,-,CASSPQGSGNQPQHF,TGTGCCAGCAGTCCACAGGGCTCGGGGAATCAGCCCCAGCATTTT
-,TRBV15,TRBJ2-1,-,CATSRERVGGANEQFF,TGTGCCACCAGCAGAGAAAGAGTAGGCGGAGCTAATGAGCAGTTCTTC
TRBD1,TRBV27,TRBJ2-7,-,CATARDSTYEQYF,TGTGCCACCGCCCGGGACAGTACTTACGAGCAGTACTTC
-,TRBV6-1,TRBJ1-3,-,CASSEGGVAGNTIYF,TGTGCCAGCAGTGAAGGGGGGGTTGCCGGAAACACCATATATTTT